Listed below are T cell receptor beta chains from one sample, sequenced in a study of cytotoxic CD8 clonotypes in ibrutinib-treated CLL. Data came from immunoSEQ multiplex PCR; TCRdb stores just in-frame clones and leaves some out. Among tens of thousands of clones listed, 56% were seen once. Here the sequenced sample was PBMCs, taken after 24 months of ibrutinib treatment. These receptors originate from a human donor with chronic lymphocytic leukemia. Each CDR3 is given with its conserved first and last residue. Fields, in order: D gene, V gene, clone size, J gene, CDR3 DNA, CDR3 protein. A D gene is named only where the DNA matches it firmly. Clone size is given for some rows only: seen once, a few or many times, or a class if the clone is expanded.

D: TRBD1
V: TRBV5-1
size: many
J: TRBJ2-7
DNA: TGCGCCAGCAGCTTGGTGGGACAGGGGGGTGACTACGAGCAGTACTTC
CDR3: CASSLVGQGGDYEQYF

D: -
V: TRBV14
size: -
J: TRBJ2-2
DNA: TGTGCCAGCAGCCGCCTCCGGGGAGCCACCGGGGAGCTGTTTTTT
CDR3: CASSRLRGATGELFF

D: -
V: TRBV15
size: -
J: TRBJ2-3
DNA: TGTGCCACCAGCAGAGATTTGGGCTTCATCGGCGGGGACACAGATACGCAGTATTTT
CDR3: CATSRDLGFIGGDTDTQYF

D: -
V: TRBV4-1
size: -
J: TRBJ2-3
DNA: TGCGCCAGCAGCCAATTCGGGGGGCCGGGCACAGATACGCAGTATTTT
CDR3: CASSQFGGPGTDTQYF

D: -
V: TRBV5-6
size: -
J: TRBJ1-6
DNA: TGTGCCAGCAGCCTCCGGGAGTACCTCGATTCACCCCTCCACTTT
CDR3: CASSLREYLDSPLHF

D: -
V: TRBV5-4
size: many
J: TRBJ2-5
DNA: TGTGCCAGCAGCACGGCAGGGGGGAGCGAGACCCAGTACTTC
CDR3: CASSTAGGSETQYF

D: TRBD1
V: TRBV18
size: -
J: TRBJ1-5
DNA: TGTGCCAGCTCACCAATCCCAGGGGGGTATCAGCCCCAGCATTTT
CDR3: CASSPIPGGYQPQHF

D: -
V: TRBV7-2
size: -
J: TRBJ2-5
DNA: TGTGCCAGCAGCTTGGGGAGTGAGACCCAGTACTTC
CDR3: CASSLGSETQYF

D: TRBD2
V: TRBV30
size: -
J: TRBJ2-7
DNA: TGTGCCTGGAGTTTATTAAGCGGGAGGGCCAACGAGCAGTACTTC
CDR3: CAWSLLSGRANEQYF

D: TRBD1
V: TRBV19
size: -
J: TRBJ1-5
DNA: TGTGCCAGTAGTAAGCTCGGACAGGGCTCGTCTAGCAATCAGCCCCAGCATTTT
CDR3: CASSKLGQGSSSNQPQHF

D: TRBD1
V: TRBV19
size: -
J: TRBJ1-1
DNA: TGTGCCAGTATGAGACCGGGACAGGGTATGGCTGAAGCTTTCTTT
CDR3: CASMRPGQGMAEAFF

D: -
V: TRBV11-2
size: -
J: TRBJ2-2
DNA: TGTGCCAGCAGCCGTATTAGGGGGGTTGACACCGGGGAGCTGTTTTTT
CDR3: CASSRIRGVDTGELFF